The 32 T cell receptor beta chains below were found in one sample sequenced in a study of shared clonotypes between healthy human individuals. Data came from immunoSEQ multiplex PCR; TCRdb stores just in-frame clones and leaves some out. This sample has some 660,000 clones, with around 73% found just once. The sample taken for sequencing was memory CD4+ T cells sorted from blood. Subset in this sample: CD45RA-negative fraction. The receptors shown here come from a young woman in good health.

In the case of this clone: Additional DNA sequences in this sample encode the identical CDR3. The CDR3 here is CASSPDRRGNTIYF. CDR3 bases: TGTGCCAGCAGCCCTGACAGGCGGGGAAACACCATATATTTT. The V and J genes are TRBV5-4 and TRBJ1-3, with TRBD1 as a possible D gene (6 bases). The germline V and J ends were trimmed by 4 bases and 4 bases, with 12 bases remaining between them. Germline CDR1 SGHNT, CDR2 YYREEE (reference sequence). This CDR3 has 14 residues.

This sequence joins TRBV2 and TRBJ1-5; D not resolved. The ends were cut back, 6 bases at V and 3 bases at J, with 12 bases in the middle. The germline V gene encodes CDR1 SNHLY and CDR2 FYNNEI. The CDR3 is 14 amino acids. The DNA for the CDR3 is TGTGCCAGCAGCACTAGGCAGTACAATCAGCCCCAGCATTTT. Translating gives CASSTRQYNQPQHF. Variable domain in full (rest from reference TRBV2 and TRBJ1-5): EPEVTQTPSHQVTQMGQEVILRCVPISNHLYFYWYRQILGQKVEFLVSFYNNEISEKSEIFDDQFSVERPDGSNFTLKIRSTKLEDSAMYFCASSTRQYNQPQHFGDGTRLSIL.

The chain joins TRBV25-1 to TRBJ2-5; either TRBD1 or TRBD2 may supply D (6 bases each). Germline-derived CDR1 and CDR2 are MGHDK and SYGVNS. The ends were cut back, 6 bases at V and 5 bases at J, with 22 bases in the middle. The CDR3 has 16 amino acids. The CDR3 here is CASRDPLGGRGETQYF. The CDR3 DNA is TGTGCCAGCAGGGACCCCCTGGGGGGCCGAGGGGAGACCCAGTACTTC.

This chain links TRBV6-1 with TRBJ2-7, with no clear D. The ends were cut back, 8 bases at V and 3 bases at J, with 11 bases in the middle. This CDR3 comprises 12 residues. Germline loops: CDR1 MNHNS, CDR2 SASEGT. The CDR3 protein is CASRWVDYEQYF. The CDR3, as DNA: TGTGCCAGCCGGTGGGTGGACTACGAGCAGTACTTC.

The rearrangement uses TRBV28 and TRBJ2-5, with 8 bases aligning to TRBD2. This CDR3 is 14 amino acids long. The germline V gene has CDR1 MDHEN and CDR2 SYDVKM. V dropped 7 bases and J dropped 2; count of bases not matched to a gene: 6. CDR3 in DNA: TGTGCCAGCACAGAGCGGGAGCGGCAAGAGACCCAGTACTTC. Translated: CASTERERQETQYF.

V and J are TRBV30 and TRBJ2-1; D possibly corresponds to TRBD2 (5 bases). There are 14 residues in the CDR3. CDR1 and CDR2 from the germline V gene are GTSNPN and SVGIG (reference sequence). V was clipped by 1 base and J by 0 bases, with 7 bases between them. The CDR3 spells CAWSAGGSYNEQFF. As DNA, the CDR3 is TGTGCCTGGAGTGCTGGAGGCTCCTACAATGAGCAGTTCTTC.

The V and J genes are TRBV28 and TRBJ2-1; 10 nucleotides match TRBD2. The CDR3 spans 16 residues. CDR1 and CDR2 from the germline V gene are MDHEN and SYDVKM. The ends lost 3 bases at V and 4 bases at J; junction bases unmatched: 6. In DNA form, the CDR3 reads TGTGCCAGCAGTTTGGTGGCTAGCGGGAGTTACAATGAGCAGTTCTTC. Translation: CASSLVASGSYNEQFF.

The chain couples TRBV27 to TRBJ1-5, with a weak D call TRBD1 (5 bases). CDR3 length: 14 residues. V dropped 8 bases and J dropped 6 bases, with 17 bases sitting between them. CDR1 is MNHEY, CDR2 SMNVEV, per germline (reference sequence). The CDR3 nucleotides read TGTGCCAGCGGGACGACCAGGGACGGTCAGCCCCAGCATTTT. This sequence encodes CASGTTRDGQPQHF.

This clone turned up a few times. J is TRBJ2-6 and V is TRBV6-5; D is uncertain. V lost 6 bases, J lost 1 base, and 4 bases lay in between. CDR1 and CDR2 (germline): MNHEY, SVGAGI. This CDR3 is 13 amino acids long. CDR3: CASSRSGANVLTF. In DNA, the CDR3 is TGTGCCAGCAGCCGGTCTGGGGCCAACGTCCTGACTTTC.

This chain links TRBV28 with TRBJ2-3, with TRBD2 matching 7 bases. Trimming cost V 2 bases and J 4 bases; bases outside gene matches: 6. The CDR3 length is 15 residues. Germline V lookup: CDR1 MDHEN, CDR2 SYDVKM. The chain's CDR3 is CASSLAGERADTQYF. Here the CDR3 DNA reads TGTGCCAGCAGTTTAGCGGGAGAACGGGCAGATACGCAGTATTTT.

V usage is TRBV11-2 and J usage is TRBJ1-1; D gene uncertain. With 5 bases removed from V and 1 base from J, the gap between germline ends came to 11 bases. The CDR3 has 14 residues. CDR1 is SGHAT, CDR2 FQNNGV, per germline. CDR3 amino acids: CASSLQRGNTEAFF. The CDR3, as DNA: TGTGCCAGCAGCCTCCAGCGGGGGAACACTGAAGCTTTCTTT.

V usage is TRBV21-1 and J usage is TRBJ1-5; the D segment call TRBD1 is taken from the table without a DNA check. TRBV21-1 constitutes a pseudogene. The CDR3 has 15 residues. The CDR3 DNA reads TGTGCCAGCAGCAAATCCAGGCCGAAAAATCAGCCCCAGCATTTT. Translating gives CASSKSRPKNQPQHF.

The V and J genes are TRBV5-5 and TRBJ1-3, with D possibly TRBD1 on 6 matching bases. V was pared by 4 bases and J by 1 base, with 9 bases between. Germline CDR1 is SGHKS and CDR2 is YYEKEE (reference sequence). This CDR3 spans 14 amino acids. Here the CDR3 DNA reads TGTGCCAGCAGCGCGGGGACATCTGGAAACACCATATATTTT. Encoded protein: CASSAGTSGNTIYF.

The rearrangement uses TRBV2 and TRBJ2-5, with 11 bases lining up with TRBD2. CDR1 is SNHLY and CDR2 is FYNNEI in the germline V gene. Losses at the gene ends were 8 bases for V and 4 bases for J; bases not matched to a gene: 18. CDR3 length equals 18 residues. This chain's CDR3 is CASSVGLAGGGVLETQYF. The CDR3 DNA follows: TGTGCCAGCTCGGTTGGGCTAGCGGGAGGAGGGGTCTTAGAGACCCAGTACTTC.

This chain connects TRBV14 to TRBJ1-2; D gene unclear. The germline V gene has CDR1 SGHDN and CDR2 FVKESK. The CDR3 spans 14 residues. Trimming cost V 1 base and J 7 bases, with 13 bases left between them. DNA for the CDR3: TGTGCCAGCAGCCAAGGGTTGGGAATAGGTGGCTACACCTTC. The encoded protein is CASSQGLGIGGYTF.

This clone was found once. This chain joins TRBV21-1 and TRBJ1-1. TRBV21-1 is annotated as a pseudogene. The CDR3 covers 11 residues. CDR3 amino acids: CASSNKAEAFF. CDR3 in DNA: TGTGCCAGCAGCAACAAGGCTGAAGCTTTCTTT.

The J gene is TRBJ2-7, the V gene TRBV5-5; TRBD2 matches at 7 bases. The trim removed 0 bases at V and 3 bases at J, leaving 3 bases unmatched. CDR3 length: 14 amino acids. Germline V CDR1 and CDR2: SGHKS, YYEKEE (reference sequence). The CDR3 bases are TGTGCCAGCAGCTTGGGGTCTAGCGGCTACGAGCAGTACTTC. This encodes CASSLGSSGYEQYF.

The chain has TRBV9 and TRBJ1-1; 7 bases agree with TRBD1. The junction had 11 bases not matched to a gene; V was cut back by 4 bases and J by 5 bases. The CDR3 is 15 residues long. The germline CDR1 and CDR2 sequences are SGDLS and YYNGEE. The CDR3 sequence: CASSRTRGRGTEAFF. CDR3 in DNA: TGTGCCAGCAGCAGAACTAGGGGGCGCGGGACTGAAGCTTTCTTT.

This clone has just a few counts. The J gene is TRBJ1-1, the V gene TRBV6-1; D possibly corresponds to TRBD1 (6 bases). Trimming stripped 2 bases from V and 5 bases from J, with 18 bases between. The CDR3 has 16 amino acids. Germline-derived CDR1 and CDR2 are MNHNS and SASEGT. The CDR3, as DNA: TGTGCCAGCAGTGAATTGGTTGGCAGGGGAGGGACTGAAGCTTTCTTT. As protein: CASSELVGRGGTEAFF.

The V and J genes are TRBV27 and TRBJ2-7, with D perhaps assigned TRBD1 or TRBD2 (6 bases each). Trimming cost V 5 bases and J 5 bases, with 19 bases left between them. This CDR3 region has 15 residues. Germline V gene sequence: CDR1 MNHEY, CDR2 SMNVEV (reference sequence). The CDR3 loop is CASSANDLGGDEQYF. The CDR3 nucleotides are TGTGCCAGCAGTGCCAATGATTTGGGGGGCGACGAGCAGTACTTC.

The chain employs TRBV25-1 and TRBJ2-5; D perhaps matches TRBD2 (6 bases). The J call may be in error: the DNA end matches TRBJ2-7 better. CDR3 length: 12 amino acids. Per germline, CDR1 MGHDK and CDR2 SYGVNS. DNA of the CDR3: TGTGCCAGCCAAGCCCGGGGGTACGAGCAGTACTTC. Residues: CASQARGYEQYF.

The count of this clone is one. The chain links TRBV28 to TRBJ2-3, with 10 bases fitting TRBD1. CDR3 length: 17 residues. The V segment lost 6 bases and the J segment 0 bases; nucleotides outside the gene matches: 9. In germline, CDR1 is MDHEN, CDR2 SYDVKM. CDR3 bases: TGTGCCAGCAGCTGGGGACAGGGGTCCACTAGCACAGATACGCAGTATTTT. Translated: CASSWGQGSTSTDTQYF.

The rearrangement links TRBV4-2 to TRBJ2-7; D unresolved. This CDR3 has 11 residues. Germline CDR1 reads LGHNA; CDR2 reads YNFKEQ. V shed 6 bases and J shed 4 bases, with 7 bases lying between them. For the CDR3, the DNA is TGTGCCAGCAGGGATATTTACGAGCAGTACTTC. It encodes CASRDIYEQYF.

The genes are TRBV28 and TRBJ2-5, with D possibly being TRBD1 or TRBD2 (5 bases each). The CDR3 covers 16 residues. Trimming left V 3 bases short and J 7 bases short, with 21 bases between. In germline, CDR1 is MDHEN, CDR2 SYDVKM. CDR3 in DNA: TGTGCCAGCAGTTTCCCGAGGAACAGGCAGGGAGTGACCCAGTACTTC. This encodes CASSFPRNRQGVTQYF.

This sequence joins TRBV14 and TRBJ1-1, with D unclear. Germline assignment: CDR1 SGHDN and CDR2 FVKESK. V lost 2 bases, J lost 9 bases, and 13 bases lay in between. This CDR3 contains 13 residues. The CDR3 DNA reads TGTGCCAGCAGCCAAAGCCGAGGCACCCAAGCTTTCTTT. Amino acids: CASSQSRGTQAFF. The full variable domain, its missing parts supplied by reference TRBV14 and TRBJ1-1, is EAGVTQFPSHSVIEKGQTVTLRCDPISGHDNLYWYRRVMGKEIKFLLHFVKESKQDESGMPNNRFLAERTGGTYSTLKVQPAELEDSGVYFCASSQSRGTQAFFGQGTRLTVV.

This chain uses TRBV28 with TRBJ2-5; D is possibly TRBD1 (5 bases). V was cut by 3 bases and J by 2 bases, with 13 bases left in between. Per the germline V gene, CDR1 is MDHEN and CDR2 is SYDVKM. CDR3 length: 15 residues. The CDR3 sequence is CASSFRQHSQETQYF. CDR3 nucleotides: TGTGCCAGCAGTTTTAGACAGCATTCTCAAGAGACCCAGTACTTC.

Concerning this clone itself: Mismatch with germline at one junction end may stem from a read error. The J gene is TRBJ2-1, the V gene TRBV19; D perhaps matches TRBD2 (5 bases). CDR3 length equals 12 residues. Germline loops: CDR1 LNHDA, CDR2 SQIVND (reference sequence). The CDR3 DNA is TGTGCCAGTAGTATAGTCCCCGGGAAGGTCCTCTTC. Amino acids: CASSIVPGKVLF. Based on the CDR3 plus reference TRBV19 and TRBJ2-1, the full variable domain is DGGITQSPKYLFRKEGQNVTLSCEQNLNHDAMYWYRQDPGQGLRLIYYSQIVNDFQKGDIAEGYSVSREKKESFPLTVTSAQKNPTAFYLCASSIVPGKVLFGPGTRLTVL.

V gene TRBV27 combines with J gene TRBJ1-5; possible D gene TRBD1, 5 bases. The germline V and J ends were trimmed by 6 bases and 1 base, with 13 bases remaining between them. The germline gives CDR1 MNHEY, CDR2 SMNVEV (reference sequence). The CDR3 length is 15 residues. CDR3 DNA: TGTGCCAGCAGCCAAGGGACGTGGAGCAATCAGCCCCAGCATTTT. Protein product: CASSQGTWSNQPQHF.

J is TRBJ2-7 and V is TRBV5-1; tentatively, D is TRBD1 or TRBD2 (6 bases each). Trimming removed 4 bases at V and 3 bases at J, with 17 bases between. The CDR3 covers 15 residues. CDR1 and CDR2 (germline): SGHRS, YFSETQ. CDR3 DNA: TGCGCCAGCAGCCCGGGGGCCAGCGAGGTCTACGAGCAGTACTTC. This sequence encodes CASSPGASEVYEQYF.

This clone was recorded a few times. This sequence joins TRBV7-2 and TRBJ1-2; no definite D call. V was clipped by 1 base and J by 2 bases, with 8 bases between them. Germline values: CDR1 SGHTA, CDR2 FQGNSA. The CDR3 spans 14 residues. The chain's CDR3 is CASSLGTHNYGYTF. In nucleotides, the CDR3 is TGTGCCAGCAGCTTAGGCACGCACAACTATGGCTACACCTTC.

The genes are TRBV5-1 and TRBJ2-5, with D uncertain. Germline CDR1 reads SGHRS; CDR2 reads YFSETQ. V shed 1 base and J shed 2 bases, with 9 bases lying between them. The CDR3 extends over 14 amino acids. CDR3 bases: TGCGCCAGCAGCTTGTTTCGAGCACAAGAGACCCAGTACTTC. Protein sequence: CASSLFRAQETQYF.

The chain has TRBV7-2 and TRBJ2-3, with D hard to call. Per germline, CDR1 SGHTA and CDR2 FQGNSA. The CDR3 runs to 16 residues. With 3 bases removed from V and 6 bases from J, the gap between germline ends came to 19 bases. CDR3 residues: CASSFRPILLPDTQYF. CDR3 bases: TGTGCCAGCAGCTTCAGACCCATTCTGCTACCCGATACGCAGTATTTT.